Sequencing of this TCR beta chain was carried out in a study of cytomegalovirus exposure and HLA in healthy donors. This cohort consisted of healthy bone marrow donors. A multiplex PCR was run with 60 Vbeta primers and 13 Jbeta primers. Method: immunoSEQ multiplex PCR; TCRdb's copy keeps in-frame clones and lacks some. This table has some 180,000 clones, approximately 80% appearing once. Study-wide results and limits: Evidence from a later analysis indicated that most CMV-associated TCR beta chains looked HLA-restricted. About 90% or about 30% of the time was how often most TCR beta V segments were productive, according to an earlier analysis. Near-uniform donor sequencing depth was presumed by presence/absence analyses.

As to this clone: Antigen unknown.

The germline V gene encodes CDR1 MDHEN and CDR2 SYDVKM. Trimming removed 4 bases from V and 5 bases from J; junction bases left unmatched: 9. The CDR3 runs 18 residues. Specimen: PBMCs. V is TRBV28 and J is TRBJ2-3, with 16 bases lining up with TRBD2. The TCR sequence derives from a woman between 25 and 40 years old in good health and CMV-seropositive. The CDR3: CASSSPGLAGGHQDTQYF. Written as DNA, the CDR3 is TGTGCCAGCAGTTCCCCGGGACTAGCGGGGGGGCATCAAGATACGCAGTATTTT.